The rows below give T cell receptor beta chains drawn from one sample of a study of regulatory T cells in long-lasting Graves disease. TCRdb ran MiXCR on the multiplex PCR reads and lists one entry per CDR3 protein. In the table there are more than 300,000 distinct CDR3 sequences, 15% to 20% of which are singletons. This material consisted of peripheral blood mononuclear cells (PBMCs), taken when the disease was refractory, from a patient treated with antithyroid drugs. The receptors come from a female donor with Graves disease. CDR3s include the opening cysteine and the closing phenylalanine or tryptophan. A D gene is named only where the DNA matches it firmly. Not every row has a clone size; where given, it reads once, few, many or a size class.

clone_size | j_call | d_call | v_call | cdr3_aa
few | TRBJ1-2 | NA | TRBV27 | CASRNLGRRSYGYTF
many | TRBJ2-5 | TRBD2 | TRBV20-1 | CSARDRLAAYQETQYF
many | TRBJ2-5 | NA | TRBV6-1 | CASSDPGYLETQYF
NA | TRBJ2-5 | NA | TRBV20-1 | CSAERLVFRETQYF
many | TRBJ2-2 | NA | TRBV27 | CASRQQRHTGELFF
NA | TRBJ1-1 | TRBD1 | TRBV28 | CASRGTGREAFF
once | TRBJ2-7 | NA | TRBV5-6 | CASSMGGASYEQYF
NA | TRBJ2-5 | TRBD2 | TRBV20-1 | CSARVVGLAGGGETQYF
few | TRBJ1-2 | NA | TRBV9 | CASSVGGTYGYTF
NA | TRBJ2-7 | TRBD2 | TRBV6-1 | CASSRPRLAGDTEQYF
few | TRBJ1-1 | TRBD1 | TRBV29-1 | CSVAGGKIEAFF
few | TRBJ1-1 | TRBD1 | TRBV4-1 | CASSQDRGKGGKNTEAFF
many | TRBJ1-1 | NA | TRBV7-2 | CASSLQLNTEAFF
many | TRBJ1-2 | TRBD1 | TRBV7-9 | CASKVGTGANYGYTF
few | TRBJ1-2 | NA | TRBV12-3/TRBV12-4 | CASSNRESGDGYTF
few | TRBJ1-1 | NA | TRBV18 | CASSPGWPENTEAFF
NA | TRBJ1-5 | TRBD1 | TRBV24-1 | CATWDREVDQPQHF
many | TRBJ1-4 | NA | TRBV12-3/TRBV12-4 | CASSFGTPEKLFF
NA | TRBJ2-7 | NA | TRBV4-1 | CASSQAGRSSSYEQYF
many | TRBJ2-7 | TRBD1 | TRBV2 | CASSYRGAYEQYF
NA | TRBJ2-5 | TRBD2 | TRBV7-3 | CASSLGRERETQYF
NA | TRBJ2-7 | NA | TRBV20-1 | CSATPSFGSPYEQYF
many | TRBJ1-1 | NA | TRBV7-2 | CASSAWGGTEAFF
many | TRBJ1-2 | NA | TRBV3-1 | CASGNGLTNGYTF
many | TRBJ2-7 | TRBD2 | TRBV7-2 | CASSLGWTRSSYEQYF
many | TRBJ1-5 | NA | TRBV2 | CASSETSYQPQHF
NA | TRBJ2-4 | TRBD2 | TRBV11-2 | CASSLVAGAGGGDIQYF
many | TRBJ1-5 | NA | TRBV29-1 | CSVGTDQGPQHF
NA | TRBJ2-7 | NA | TRBV30 | CAWSLSDEQYF
few | TRBJ2-2 | TRBD1 | TRBV19 | CASSMGQGAGTGELFF
many | TRBJ1-4 | NA | TRBV11-3 | CASSLGGGRAFF
many | TRBJ1-1 | TRBD1 | TRBV9 | CASSGRGLDTEAFF
few | TRBJ2-7 | NA | TRBV7-9 | CASSLGGLGSYEQYF
few | TRBJ2-7 | NA | TRBV29-1 | CSCWVGIHEQYF
many | TRBJ2-7 | NA | TRBV7-9 | CASSLTGPDEQYF
few | TRBJ2-7 | TRBD2 | TRBV18 | CASSLATSGSVEQYF